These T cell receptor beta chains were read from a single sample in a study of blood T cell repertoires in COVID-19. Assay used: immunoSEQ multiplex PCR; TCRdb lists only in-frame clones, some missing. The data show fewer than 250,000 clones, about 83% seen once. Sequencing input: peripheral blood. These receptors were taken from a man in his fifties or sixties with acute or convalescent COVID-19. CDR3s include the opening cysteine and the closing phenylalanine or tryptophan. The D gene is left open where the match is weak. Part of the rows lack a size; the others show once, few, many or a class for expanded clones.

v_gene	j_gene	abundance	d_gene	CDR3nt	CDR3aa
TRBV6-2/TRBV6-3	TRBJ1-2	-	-	TGTGCCAGCAGTTACGGTGGCATGGAGTATGGCTACACCTTC	CASSYGGMEYGYTF
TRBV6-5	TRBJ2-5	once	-	TGTGCCAGCAGTTACGGGGGGAGGGAGACCCAGTACTTC	CASSYGGRETQYF
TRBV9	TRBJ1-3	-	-	TGTGCCAGCAGCCCCTGGGGCAGGAGCTCTGGAAACACCATATATTTT	CASSPWGRSSGNTIYF
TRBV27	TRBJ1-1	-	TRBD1	TGTGCCAGCAGTTCCACCGGGACAGGGGACACTGAAGCTTTCTTT	CASSSTGTGDTEAFF
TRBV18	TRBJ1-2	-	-	TGTGCCAGCTCACCACCGGTGAGGGATGGCTACACCTTC	CASSPPVRDGYTF
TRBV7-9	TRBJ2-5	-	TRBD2	TGTGCCAGCAGCTTAGAACCGGGAGGTGAGACCCAGTACTTC	CASSLEPGGETQYF
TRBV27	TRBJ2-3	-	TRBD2	TGTGCCAGCAGCCTCTCTAGCGGGAGTACAGATACGCAGTATTTT	CASSLSSGSTDTQYF
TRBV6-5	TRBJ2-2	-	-	TGTGCCAGCAGTACGGTTAACACCGGGGAGCTGTTTTTT	CASSTVNTGELFF
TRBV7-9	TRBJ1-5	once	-	TGTGCCAGCAGCTTAGGGGACACTCTTTATCAGCCCCAGCATTTT	CASSLGDTLYQPQHF
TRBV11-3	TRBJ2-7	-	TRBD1	TGTGCCAGCAGCTCCATGACAGGGATGGAGTACTTC	CASSSMTGMEYF
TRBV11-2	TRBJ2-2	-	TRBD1	TGTGCCAGCAGTCGACAGGGGGCGACCGGGGAGCTGTTTTTT	CASSRQGATGELFF
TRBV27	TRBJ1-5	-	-	TGTGCCAGCAGCAGGGCCTATAATCAGCCCCAGCATTTT	CASSRAYNQPQHF
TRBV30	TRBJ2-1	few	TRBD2	TGTGCCGGGTCTAGCGGTTCCTACAATGAGCAGTTCTTC	CAGSSGSYNEQFF
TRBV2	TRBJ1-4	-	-	TGTGCCAGCAGTGAAGCTGGGGGGTCGGGGAAGGGTGAAAAACTGTTTTTT	CASSEAGGSGKGEKLFF
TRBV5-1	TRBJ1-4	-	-	TGCGCCAGCAGCTCCGACGGGTGGAATGAAAAACTGTTTTTT	CASSSDGWNEKLFF
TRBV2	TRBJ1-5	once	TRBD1	TGTGGGATCGCCGGGACAGGGGGAAACCAGCCCCAGCATTTT	CGIAGTGGNQPQHF
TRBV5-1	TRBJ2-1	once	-	TGCGCCAGCAGCCGTGGACTACCAGAGGCTAGGCAGTTCTTC	CASSRGLPEARQFF
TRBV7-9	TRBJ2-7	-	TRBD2	TGTGCCAGCAGCTTAGCCAGCGGGAGGACTCGCTACGAGCAGTACTTC	CASSLASGRTRYEQYF
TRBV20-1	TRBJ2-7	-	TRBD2	TGCAGTGCTAGTAAGGGGGCAATGCTAGCGGGAGGAGAGCAGTACTTC	CSASKGAMLAGGEQYF
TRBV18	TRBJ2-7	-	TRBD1	TGTGCCAGCTCACCGGACAGGTCCTCCTACGAGCAGTACTTC	CASSPDRSSYEQYF
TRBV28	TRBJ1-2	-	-	TGTGCCAGCAGTTCCGAGGCCTGGGTGGGCAGGGTCCGTAACTATGGCTACACCTTC	CASSSEAWVGRVRNYGYTF
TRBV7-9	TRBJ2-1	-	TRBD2	TGTGCCAGCAGCTTAGTCAATAGCGGGAGTGGCTACAATGAGCAGTTCTTC	CASSLVNSGSGYNEQFF
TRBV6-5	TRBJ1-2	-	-	TGTGCCAGCAGTTACATCCGGAGTAGGACTAACTATGGCTACACCTTC	CASSYIRSRTNYGYTF
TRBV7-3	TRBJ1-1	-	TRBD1	TGTGCCAGCAGCTTAAGCCACAGGGGGACCGAAGCTTTCTTT	CASSLSHRGTEAFF
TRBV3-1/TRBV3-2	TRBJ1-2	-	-	TGTGCCAGCAGCCAAGAGGACATCTATGGCTACACCTTC	CASSQEDIYGYTF
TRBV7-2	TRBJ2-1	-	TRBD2	TGTGCCAGCAGCTTAGCGGGGACTAGCGTTTACAATGAGCAGTTCTTC	CASSLAGTSVYNEQFF
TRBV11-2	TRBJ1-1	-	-	TGTGCCAGCAGCTTAGCGGGGGGAGGGAACACTGAAGCTTTCTTT	CASSLAGGGNTEAFF
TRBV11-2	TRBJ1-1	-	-	TGTGCCAGCAGCTTTGGCAGATTCGTGAACACTGAAGCTTTCTTT	CASSFGRFVNTEAFF
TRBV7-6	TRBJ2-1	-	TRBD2	TGTGCCAGCAGCTCTAGCGGTTACAATGAGCAGTTCTTC	CASSSSGYNEQFF
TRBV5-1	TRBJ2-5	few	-	TGCGCCAGCAGCTTCAACTTTCGGGAGACCCAGTACTTC	CASSFNFRETQYF
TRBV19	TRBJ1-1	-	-	TGTGCCAGTAGTATCGGACACATGAACACTGAAGCTTTCTTT	CASSIGHMNTEAFF
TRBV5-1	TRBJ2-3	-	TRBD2	TGCGCCAGCAGCAGAACCGGGACTAGCGAAAGCACAGATACGCAGTATTTT	CASSRTGTSESTDTQYF
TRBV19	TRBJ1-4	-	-	TGTGCCAGTAGTCACAGGGCTCTTAATGAAAAACTGTTTTTT	CASSHRALNEKLFF
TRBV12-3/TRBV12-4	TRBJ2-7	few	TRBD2	TGTGCCAGCAGTAAGCGGGGGCCGGGGGAGCAGTACTTC	CASSKRGPGEQYF
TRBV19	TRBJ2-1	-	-	TGTGCCAGTAGTATCCCGCGGAGCTCCTACAATGAGCAGTTCTTC	CASSIPRSSYNEQFF
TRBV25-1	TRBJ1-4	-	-	TGTGCCAGCAGTGGGGACACGGGCGGCTACCTGTTTTTT	CASSGDTGGYLFF
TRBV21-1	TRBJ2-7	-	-	TGTGCCAGCCTTCGACTAGGACAGGGAGAGTGCGAGCAGTACTTC	CASLRLGQGECEQYF
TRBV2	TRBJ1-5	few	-	TGTGCCAGCGCAGACTTGACAGCCGATGTAGCCCAGCATTTT	CASADLTADVAQHF
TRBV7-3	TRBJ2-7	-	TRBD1	TGTGCCAGCAGCTCCAACCGGGACAGCACCTACGAGCAGTACTTC	CASSSNRDSTYEQYF
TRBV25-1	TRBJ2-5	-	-	TGTGCCAGCAGTGGGTCCGGAGAGACCCAGTACTTC	CASSGSGETQYF
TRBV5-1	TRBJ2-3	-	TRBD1	TGCGCCAGCAAAGGGACAGGGGGCGCAGATACGCAGTATTTT	CASKGTGGADTQYF
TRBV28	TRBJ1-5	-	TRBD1	TGTGCCAGCAGACCCTGGACAGGACCATATAGCAATCAGCCCCAGCATTTT	CASRPWTGPYSNQPQHF
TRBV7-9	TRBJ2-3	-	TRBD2	TGTGCCAGCAGCAGCCTAGCGGGAGGCACAGATACGCAGTATTTT	CASSSLAGGTDTQYF
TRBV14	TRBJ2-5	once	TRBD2	TGTGCCAGCAGCCAGCTACTAGCGCCCCAAGAGACCCAGTACTTC	CASSQLLAPQETQYF
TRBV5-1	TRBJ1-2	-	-	TGCGCCAGCAGCTTGGAACCGCGATATGGCTACACCTTC	CASSLEPRYGYTF
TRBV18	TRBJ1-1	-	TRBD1	TGTGCCAGCTCACCGGACAGGGGAAACACTGAAGCTTTCTTT	CASSPDRGNTEAFF
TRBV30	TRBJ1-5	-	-	TGTGCCTGGAGCGGGAGCAATCAGCCCCAGCATTTT	CAWSGSNQPQHF
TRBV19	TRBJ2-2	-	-	TGTGCCAGTAGTATTACAGGGAACACCGGGGAGCTGTTTTTT	CASSITGNTGELFF
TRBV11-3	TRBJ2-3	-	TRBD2	TGTGCCAGCAGCCTGGGACTAGCGGGAGTGTCAGATACGCAGTATTTT	CASSLGLAGVSDTQYF
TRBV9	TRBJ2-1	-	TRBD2	TGTGCCAGCAGCGATAGGACTAGCGGAATCTACAATGAGCAGTTCTTC	CASSDRTSGIYNEQFF
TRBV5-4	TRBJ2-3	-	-	TGTGCCAGCAGCTTGCTTCTAGACCTTAGCACAGATACGCAGTATTTT	CASSLLLDLSTDTQYF
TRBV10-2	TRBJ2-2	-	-	TGCGCCAGCAGTGAGGACAGATACACCGGGGAGCTGTTTTTT	CASSEDRYTGELFF
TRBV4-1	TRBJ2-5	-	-	TGCGCCAGCAGGGCTGGAGAGACCCAGTACTTC	CASRAGETQYF